Shown below are 3 T cell receptor beta chains from a single sample sequenced in a study of cytomegalovirus exposure and HLA in healthy donors (TCRdb year 2017). Preparation of the library involved the immunoSEQ multiplex PCR assay. For the multiplex PCR, a mixture combining 60 forward primers for TCR Vbeta segments and 13 reverse primers for TCR Jbeta segments was used. Entries here come from immuneACCESS through TCRdb and include only in-frame sequences with V and J called. Some clones fail to appear in such tables; in the studies checked, an unresolved V gene covers under half of the shortfall, and the cause of the remainder is unknown. The sample profile shows under 250,000 clones; around four fifths of them were found once. The leading ten clones occupy 3.5% to 4% of the sample. The sequenced material came from PBMCs. The origin of the receptors is a male donor in good health and CMV-seronegative.

This clone came up once. The CDR3 sequence is CASRSGRAGGELFF. CDR3 coding DNA: TGTGCCAGCAGGAGCGGGAGGGCAGGTGGGGAGCTGTTTTTT. The gene calls are TRBV27 and TRBJ2-2, with 10 bases that match TRBD2. V lost 6 bases and J lost 8; bases outside the gene matches: 6. Germline loops: CDR1 MNHEY, CDR2 SMNVEV (reference sequence). This CDR3 spans 14 amino acids.

There are a few counts of this clone. The genes are TRBV6-5 and TRBJ1-2; no reliable D call. Per the germline V gene, CDR1 is MNHEY and CDR2 is SVGAGI. V lost 4 bases and J 4 bases, leaving 13 bases between the germline ends. CDR3 size: 14 residues. Here the CDR3 DNA reads TGTGCCAGCAGTTTCGGCAGAGACTTCTATGGCTACACCTTC. Amino acids: CASSFGRDFYGYTF.

The rearrangement joins TRBV28 to TRBJ2-7; D possibly corresponds to TRBD2 (5 bases). The CDR3 has 16 amino acids. V was shortened by 5 bases and J by 2 bases, with 19 bases between the two germline ends. Per germline, CDR1 MDHEN and CDR2 SYDVKM. The CDR3 sequence is CASSTRTHYPPYEQYF. CDR3 sequence (DNA): TGTGCCAGCAGTACCCGGACTCACTACCCCCCCTACGAGCAGTACTTC.